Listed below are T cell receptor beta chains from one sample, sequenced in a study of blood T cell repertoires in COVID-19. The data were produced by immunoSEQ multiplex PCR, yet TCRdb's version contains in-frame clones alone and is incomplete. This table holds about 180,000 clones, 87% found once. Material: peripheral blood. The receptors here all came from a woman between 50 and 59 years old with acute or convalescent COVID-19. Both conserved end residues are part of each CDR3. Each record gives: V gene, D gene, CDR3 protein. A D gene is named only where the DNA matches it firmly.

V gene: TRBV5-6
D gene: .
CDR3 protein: CARSLGTLYEQYF

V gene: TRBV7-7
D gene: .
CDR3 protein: CASSLGSSGEQFF

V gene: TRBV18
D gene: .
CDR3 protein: CASSPARSSYEQYF

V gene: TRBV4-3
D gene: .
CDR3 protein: CASSLRVAGPPYNEQFF

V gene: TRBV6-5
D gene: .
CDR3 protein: CASSYSIGTIEAFF

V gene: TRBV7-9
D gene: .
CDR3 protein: CASSLGENSPLHF

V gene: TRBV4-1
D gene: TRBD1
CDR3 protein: CASSQDADRALQETQYF

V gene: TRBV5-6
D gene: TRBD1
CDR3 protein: CASSLGQGASNQPQHF

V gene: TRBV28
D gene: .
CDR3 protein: CASRMTRVETQYF

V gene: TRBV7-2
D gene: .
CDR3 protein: CASGLDQPQHF

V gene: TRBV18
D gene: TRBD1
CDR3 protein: CASSPTGFDTEAFF

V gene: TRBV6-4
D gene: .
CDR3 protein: CASSDSEGFSGNTIYF

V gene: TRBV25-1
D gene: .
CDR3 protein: CASSEQGYEQYF

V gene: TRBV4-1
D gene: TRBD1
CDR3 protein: CASSHLDRDNQPQHF

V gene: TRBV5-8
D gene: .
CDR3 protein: CASIPDGEQYF

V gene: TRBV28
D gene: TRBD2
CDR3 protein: CASSQAGAETQYF

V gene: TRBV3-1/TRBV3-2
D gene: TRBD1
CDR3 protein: CASSLWDSGNSPLHF

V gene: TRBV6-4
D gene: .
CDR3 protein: CASTPAEGSTLTEAFF

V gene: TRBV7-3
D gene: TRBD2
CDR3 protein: CASSPRTSGGAMTGELFF

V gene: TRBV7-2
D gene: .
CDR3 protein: CASSLDGIVTFF

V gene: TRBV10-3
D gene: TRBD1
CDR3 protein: CAISVTGGKGNQPQHF

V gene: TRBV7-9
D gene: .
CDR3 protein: CASSLVAGSLLPYNSPLHF

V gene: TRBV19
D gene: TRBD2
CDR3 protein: CASSRTSGSLYEQYF

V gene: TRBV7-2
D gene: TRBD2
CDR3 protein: CASSLGSGLAKDTQYF

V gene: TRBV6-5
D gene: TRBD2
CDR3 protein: CASRDSGRASDTQYF

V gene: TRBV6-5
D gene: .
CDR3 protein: CASSISRDGGYTF

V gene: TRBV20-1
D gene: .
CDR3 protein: CSVGTSAGYTF

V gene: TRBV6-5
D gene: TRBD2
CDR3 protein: CASSLLAGGSYNEQFF

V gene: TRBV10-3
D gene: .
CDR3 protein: CAISDSSTRGGYTF

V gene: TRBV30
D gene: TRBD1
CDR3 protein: CAWSQGAEQYF

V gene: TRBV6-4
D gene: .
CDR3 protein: CASSPDSYTGELFF

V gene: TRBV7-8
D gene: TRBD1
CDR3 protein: CASSSGQGSATNEKLFF

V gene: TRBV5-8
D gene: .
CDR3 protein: CASSLYSKNTEAFF

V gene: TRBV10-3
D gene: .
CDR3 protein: CAISESSTYEQYF

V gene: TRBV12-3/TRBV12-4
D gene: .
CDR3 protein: CASSWWEAYEQYF

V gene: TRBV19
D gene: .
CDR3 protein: CASSIGSGNTEAFF

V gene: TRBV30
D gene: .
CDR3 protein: CAWTLKGWNQETQYF

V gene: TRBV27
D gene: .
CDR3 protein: CASSLAGSYNEQFF

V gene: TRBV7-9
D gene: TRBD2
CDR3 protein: CASSLELAGLSTDTQYF

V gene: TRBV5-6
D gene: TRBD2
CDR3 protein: CASSGEGLAAPGELFF

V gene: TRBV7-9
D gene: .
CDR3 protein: CASSGGRGINYGYTF

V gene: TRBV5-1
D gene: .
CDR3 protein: CASSLGDKSYEQYF

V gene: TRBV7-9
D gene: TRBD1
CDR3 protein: CASSLSDRGIEQYF

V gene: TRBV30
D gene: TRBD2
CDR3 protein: CALTAGGPIRPGELFF

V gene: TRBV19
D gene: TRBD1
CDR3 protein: CASSPRAGQGILSNQPQHF

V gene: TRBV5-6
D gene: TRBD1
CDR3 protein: CASSSRDRALNVNEAFF

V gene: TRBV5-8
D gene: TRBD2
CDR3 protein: CASTGLAGGPTGELFF

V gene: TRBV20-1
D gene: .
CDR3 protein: CSASQFRGFAGNTIYF

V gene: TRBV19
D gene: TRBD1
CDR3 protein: CASALGQGGSPLHF

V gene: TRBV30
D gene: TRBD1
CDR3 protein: CAWGTGSGNTIYF

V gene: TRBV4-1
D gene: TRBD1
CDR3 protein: CASRVTGGGPPFEKLFF

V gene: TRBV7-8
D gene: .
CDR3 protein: CASSLAGRGITGELFF

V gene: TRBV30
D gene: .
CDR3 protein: CACAGANTEAFF

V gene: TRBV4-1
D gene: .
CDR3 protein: CASSQGAGTDTQYF